This TCR beta chain is drawn from a study of shared clonotypes between healthy human individuals. For the study at large: Participating donors consisted of a couple of women and a few men aged 18 to 49.

The germline V gene has CDR1 SGHRS and CDR2 YFSETQ. This CDR3 spans 18 amino acids. The J segment lost 5 bases and the V segment lost 0 bases, leaving 11 bases of the junction unmatched. The study enrolled healthy HIV-negative adults without recent acute infections or vaccinations as donors. Using immunoSEQ multiplex PCR, the repertoire was profiled, and TCRdb retains in-frame clones only, with some absent. The sample has about 980,000 clones, roughly 72% seen once. Sample: memory CD4+ T cells sorted from blood. The subset is: CD45RA-negative fraction. The clonotype originates from a man aged 18 to 29 in good health. The chain recombines TRBV5-1 with TRBJ1-2, with TRBD1 identical over 12 bases. The CDR3 reads CASSLDGTGGDPWYGYTF. As DNA, the CDR3 is TGCGCCAGCAGCTTGGATGGGACAGGGGGCGACCCATGGTATGGCTACACCTTC.